This T cell receptor beta chain came from a study of cytomegalovirus exposure and HLA in healthy donors (dated by TCRdb to 2017 to 2019). Study-level background: An earlier analysis of several hundred of the donors reported 276 Gb of sequence data and approximately 120 million unique TCR beta sequences obtained from some 200 million T cells. An early release covering around 630 HLA-typed donors comprised roughly 300 gigabases of sequencing data and approximately 80 million unique TCR sequences. Of the 350 to 400 genotyped donors, about 80% fell in the genetic ancestry cluster associated with self-reported Caucasian donors. The study aimed to test whether signatures of past pathogen exposure could be identified by cataloging public T cell receptors. The study used immunosequencing to profile the T cell repertoires of hundreds of subjects and linked those repertoires to cytomegalovirus serostatus. Besides the first cohort of roughly 700 subjects, a separate validation cohort made up of 120 different subjects was used. To predict cytomegalovirus infection status, the study combined high-throughput TCR immunosequencing, statistical association of individual TCRs with disease status, and machine learning. In a later analysis, previously published TCR beta repertoires from 666 donors were re-analyzed and high-resolution HLA genotyping was added so that TCR occurrence patterns could be studied. Rather than drawing on any new phenotypic data, the later analysis identified candidate immune exposures from TCR beta sequences and the way those sequences occurred across donors. In an earlier analysis of 550 to 700 of the donors, high-throughput TCR beta sequencing was used to judge whether each TCR beta V gene segment behaved as functional or pseudogenic. Alongside the repertoire data, information on donor age, sex, ethnicity and CMV serostatus was compiled. A later genetic analysis used genome-wide SNP genotypes for about 55% of the 666 donors, treating that subset as a discovery cohort. Every repertoire in the discovery cohort had been generated on one and the same sequencing platform. HLA typing included class I and class II loci at four-digit resolution. The number of typed donors differed by locus: about 629-630 for A, B, C, DRB1 and DQB1; some 500 for DQA1; 600 to 610 for DPA1; and 400 to 480 for DPB1. Four to six DR-DQ haplotypes were handled as single units for association and clustering, since linkage in the cohort was strong. On average, approximately 250,000 unique TCR beta nucleotide sequences were sequenced per donor among more than 350 genotyped donors of the cohort, with roughly a sixth of those sequences being non-productive.

The cohort comprised hundreds of healthy bone marrow donors. All cohort members were sampled while nominally healthy, although unrecorded immune exposures were likely present. The donor was CMV seronegative and was included in the group of under 450 seronegative cohort members. Each donor provided a peripheral blood sample, and peripheral blood mononuclear cells were used for TCR beta sequencing. Genomic DNA extraction from the blood cell samples was performed with the Qiagen DNeasy Blood Extraction Kit. The receptor library was made with the immunoSEQ multiplex PCR assay. A mixture of 60 forward primers for TCR Vbeta segments and 13 reverse primers for TCR Jbeta segments was used in the multiplex PCR. The CDR3 region of rearranged TCR beta genes was amplified from genomic DNA by a multiplex PCR assay. On the Illumina HiSeq System, the amplified TCR beta libraries were sequenced as 87-base-pair reads. As for how the authors treated the data: Across the 700 or so repertoires, a later analysis counted 80 million or so unique TCR beta chains, around 11 million of which were shared by at least two donors. To remove PCR and sequencing errors, raw reads were error-corrected and collapsed into unique sequences using a nearest-neighbor algorithm that merged closely related sequences. CDR3 sequences were aligned to IMGT reference sequences to assign V, D and J gene segments. For a sequence to be retained, a match of at least six nucleotides to both a V gene segment and a J gene segment was required. Rearrangements were called productive when the CDR3 lacked stop codons and stayed in frame with V and J; all others were non-productive. CDR3 was defined according to IMGT convention as the region running from the second conserved V-encoded cysteine to the conserved J-encoded phenylalanine. In an earlier analysis of around 640 of the donors, sequences lacking an unambiguous match to a single V gene segment were excluded. In an earlier analysis of several hundred of the donors, V segments were called functional above 56.7% productive rearrangements and were called segregating when the between-donor standard deviation exceeded 5%. To diagnose cytomegalovirus status from the catalog of TCR beta chain sequences, a statistical classification framework was built. A later analysis assigned V and J genes by comparing TCR nucleotide sequences with IMGT/GENE-DB human TR gene sequences. The TCRdist pipeline was used in a later analysis to assign CDR3 sequences and most-parsimonious VDJ recombination scenarios. In a later analysis, each TCR beta chain was defined by its CDR3 amino acid sequence together with its V-gene family, and reads lacking a unique V-gene family were excluded. A later analysis removed 592 highly shared, low-generation-probability nucleotide sequences to deal with suspected cross-contamination and a sequencing artifact. In a later analysis, a clonal expansion index for each public chain was calculated from normalized within-repertoire ranks of inferred template counts. In a later analysis, generation probabilities were computed using a VDJ recombination model fitted to out-of-frame rearrangements, and the results were checked against IGoR. In a later analysis, hypergeometric tests were used to score TCR-TCR, TCR-HLA and TCR-CMV co-occurrence, with a repertoire-size bias correction applied to TCR pairs. False discovery rates were estimated in a later analysis by permuting HLA or CMV assignments 20 times. In a later analysis, co-occurring TCRs were grouped using DBSCAN, and TCRdist sequence similarity was added for clustering within HLA-allele-positive subsets. Co-occurrence clustering excluded repertoires with fewer than 30,000 or more than 120,000 public chains, plus five with anomalous nucleotide sharing. TCRdb's version of the immuneACCESS table is confined to in-frame rearrangements and falls short of the full clone set. An unresolved V gene accounts for under half of the shortfall where checked; the remainder is of unknown origin. V, J and clone size were drawn from that table, and D and trimming were deduced from the DNA. This sample gives roughly 120,000 clones in total; about 76% of them show up just once. 3.9% of the sample is in the top ten clones.

Taken from cysteine to phenylalanine, the CDR3 has 15 residues. The entry retains the CDR3 DNA only, 45 bases that are in frame from base 1. V and J are trimmed by 4 bases and 7 bases, and the gene matches miss 11 bases of the junction. CDR1 is given as SGHRS and CDR2 as YFSETQ, both from the germline V gene. Details on this clone: Its antigen remains unidentified. Per-base quality was not reported, and no clone a single base away is much larger than it.

What the study reported, not specific to this receptor: In a later analysis, the rate of TCR association differed among HLA loci, with DRB1 alleles having the most associated TCRs and HLA-C alleles having the fewest. V-gene and J-gene trimming of TCR beta chains was associated with a missense DCLRE1C variant in a later genetic analysis, and the association was replicated in an independent cohort. The only immune exposure information available for the cohort was CMV serostatus. HLA typing was unavailable for some donors at each locus, so association tests used only the typed subset. Correlated functional status among segregating V segments might reflect linkage disequilibrium, but an unknown experimental factor could not be ruled out. Most TCR sequences were seen in very few donors, while some public TCRs were found in many individuals. Some IMGT-functional V segments, including TRBV6-2 and TRBV6-3, could not be told apart with the 87-base-pair reads, so those segments were excluded. When HLA alleles, especially DR and DQ, strongly co-occurred, TCR associations were difficult to assign to individual alleles. Three of the identified cytomegalovirus-associated TCR beta chains were confirmed in vitro to be specific for cytomegalovirus antigens. The study gave a list of 150 to 200 TCR beta chains associated with cytomegalovirus. A later genetic analysis reported fewer N-insertions in productive TCRs among donors in an Asian-associated ancestry cluster than the roughly 620-donor mean. A group of highly shared sequence variants was considered likely to be a technical artifact of the sequencing pipeline. A further reported finding was that TCR beta sequences accurately predicted the HLA-A and HLA-B alleles for most subjects in the first cohort. Compared with equally common non-associated chains, HLA-associated TCR beta chains in a later analysis were more clonally expanded and had lower generation probabilities. A later analysis reported that several top co-occurrence clusters appeared linked to parvovirus B19, influenza, CMV and Epstein-Barr virus. This cohort had only TCR beta chains sequenced, and the lack of alpha or paired-chain data limited which features could be detected. The classifier was reported to diagnose cytomegalovirus status with high specificity and sensitivity in both the original cohort and the validation cohort. A later analysis found that most CMV-associated TCR beta chains appeared HLA-restricted, with HLA associations seemingly driven largely by CMV exposure. It was suggested by the authors that the approach could potentially be generalized to other disease states and immunological phenotypes. Because counts were too low, some 17 rarely observed V segments, including chromosome 9 orphons, were excluded from the earlier analysis of around 640 of the donors. In an earlier analysis of some 500 of the donors, most TCR beta V segments appeared in productive rearrangements about 90% or about 30% of the time, broadly matching IMGT annotations. A later analysis associated roughly 17,000 TCR beta sequences with specific HLA alleles at a false discovery rate of 0.05. The presence/absence analyses assumed that sequencing depth was roughly uniform across donors, and that assumption may not be true.

This receptor chain uses TRBV5-1 and TRBJ2-1; 7 bases in the middle match TRBD2. This clonotype originated in a young woman in good health and CMV-seronegative. The sample consisted of PBMCs. In nucleotides, the sequence is TGCGCCAGCAGCATCGGGGGAGGGCCGGAGAATGAGCAGTTCTTC. It specifies CASSIGGGPENEQFF.